This T cell receptor beta chain was captured in a study of T cells in Graves' hyperthyroidism and ophthalmopathy. TCR beta CDR3 region amplification was performed from RNA transcripts. A set of HTBI primers served as the primers for a first-round RT-PCR of the TCR CDR3. TCRdb passed the multiplex PCR reads through MiXCR, listing each CDR3 protein once. The sample lists more than 500,000 distinct CDR3 sequences, just over 45% occurring once. Investigators excluded patients with uncontrolled infection, other autoimmune disease, pregnancy or lactation. The CDR3 is 16 amino acids. Germline values: CDR1 SGHRS, CDR2 YFSETQ. Trimming stripped 3 bases from V and 3 bases from J, with 13 bases between.

The sequenced sample was peripheral blood or thyroid tissue (not recorded which). This TCR was recovered from an adult woman with Graves' disease, either hyperthyroidism or ophthalmopathy (not recorded which). The rearrangement uses TRBV5-1 and TRBJ2-6; no firm D call. The CDR3 nucleotides read TGCGCCAGCAGCTCTGGGTTCGGCTATGGGGCCAACGTCCTGACTTTC. Protein sequence: CASSSGFGYGANVLTF.